The 4 T cell receptor beta chains in this list originate from one sample, sequenced in a study of CD8+ T cells in alopecia areata. Reverse transcription of extracted RNA yielded cDNA, which provided the sequencing template. TCRdb's table, derived via immunoSEQ multiplex PCR, lists solely in-frame clones and lacks some. The sample records 110,000 or so clones, under 40% being singletons. Sequenced input: CD4+ T cells sorted from blood. The receptors shown here come from a human donor with alopecia areata.

The chain employs TRBV5-1 and TRBJ1-1, with 8 bases lining up with TRBD1. J lost 6 bases, V lost 3 bases, and 4 bases had no gene match. Germline lookup yields CDR1 SGHRS and CDR2 YFSETQ. The CDR3 extends over 13 amino acids. The CDR3 DNA follows: TGCGCCAGCAGCTCGCCGGACAGGGCTGAAGCTTTCTTT. Translated: CASSSPDRAEAFF.

Notes on this clone: Other DNA sequences in the sample encode the same CDR3. The rearrangement uses TRBV2 and TRBJ2-7; TRBD2 aligns across 12 bases. V was pared by 6 bases and J by 4 bases, with 4 bases of the junction left unmatched. CDR3 length: 14 residues. Germline assignment: CDR1 SNHLY and CDR2 FYNNEI. The CDR3 sequence is CASRPGLAGYEQYF. The CDR3 DNA reads TGTGCCAGCAGACCCGGACTAGCGGGATACGAGCAGTACTTC. Full variable domain (missing parts from reference TRBV2 and TRBJ2-7): EPEVTQTPSHQVTQMGQEVILRCVPISNHLYFYWYRQILGQKVEFLVSFYNNEISEKSEIFDDQFSVERPDGSNFTLKIRSTKLEDSAMYFCASRPGLAGYEQYFGPGTRLTVT.

This clone occurred a few times. The gene calls are TRBV18 and TRBJ1-1; possible D gene TRBD1, 5 bases. The CDR3 is made up of 15 amino acids. Germline-derived CDR1 and CDR2 are KGHSH and LQKENI. V lost 2 bases to trimming and J lost 4 bases, with 14 bases between them. Written as DNA, the CDR3 is TGTGCCAGCTCACCAGGTCAGTCAGGGCTCACTGAAGCTTTCTTT. This sequence encodes CASSPGQSGLTEAFF.

The chain recombines TRBV11-2 with TRBJ2-6, with a possible D match to TRBD1 (6 bases). Per the germline V gene, CDR1 is SGHAT and CDR2 is FQNNGV. Trimming shortened V by 0 bases and J by 1 base, and 7 bases separated the two germline ends. The CDR3 has 16 amino acids. The CDR3, as DNA: TGTGCCAGCAGCTTAGATCAGGGGTCTGGGGCCAACGTCCTGACTTTC. Translation gives CASSLDQGSGANVLTF.